A single sample gave rise to the 2 T cell receptor beta chains below, sequenced in a study of blood T cell repertoires in COVID-19. Repertoires were generated with immunoSEQ multiplex PCR, while TCRdb's copy carries only in-frame clones and drops some. The table lists a few hundred thousand clones, 80% of them singletons. The sample taken for sequencing was peripheral blood. Receptors originate from a human donor in a cohort sampled during active COVID-19.

This clone has more than one count but fewer than ten. V gene TRBV6-2 or TRBV6-3 combines with J gene TRBJ2-5; 9 nucleotides agree with TRBD2. After removal of 6 bases from V and 5 bases from J, the junction contained 10 bases not matched to a gene. CDR1 and CDR2 from the germline V gene are MNHEY and SVGEGT. This CDR3 contains 15 residues. CDR3 region: CASSRHQREAETQYF. The CDR3 DNA follows: TGTGCCAGCAGCCGCCATCAGCGGGAGGCGGAGACCCAGTACTTC.

The chain joins TRBV5-4 to TRBJ1-3; possibly TRBD1 for D (6 bases). Per germline, CDR1 SGHNT and CDR2 YYREEE (reference sequence). The V end lost 4 bases, the J end lost 1 base, and 12 bases lay between the germline ends. CDR3 length: 15 amino acids. The CDR3: CASSPHTGSGNTIYF. CDR3 DNA: TGTGCCAGCAGCCCCCATACAGGGTCTGGAAACACCATATATTTT.